These 6 T cell receptor beta chains came from one sample sequenced in a study of Ad26.COV2.S vaccination and SARS-CoV-2 variants (dated by TCRdb to the early 2020s). Libraries were constructed by the immunoSEQ multiplex PCR assay. This is the immuneACCESS table as TCRdb keeps it, with only in-frame sequences that have V and J called. A part of the clones is gone; compared with another copy, unresolved V genes explain less than half, and the rest is unexplained. This sample gives approximately 240,000 clones in total; roughly 90% of them show up just once. The ten largest clones capture approximately 11% of the sample. In the paper's terms, the treatment or condition label means: some 20 received Ad26.COV2.S at low or high dose, single or two shots; about 5 received placebo; per-sample allocation not given. For vaccine and placebo recipients, repertoires were sequenced using samples collected on day 63 after the first injection.

Here the sequenced sample was peripheral blood, taken in a trial of Ad26.COV2.S vaccine versus placebo. The receptor source for this set is a person between 18 and 65 years old who received the Ad26.COV2.S COVID-19 vaccine or a placebo.

V and J are TRBV7-9 and TRBJ1-6; maybe TRBD1 (6 bases). V lost 5 bases and J 10 bases, leaving 15 bases between the germline ends. The CDR3 has 14 residues. Germline V gene lookup returns CDR1 SEHNR and CDR2 FQNEAQ (reference sequence). The CDR3 loop reads CASSQVGGPSPLHF. In DNA form, the CDR3 reads TGTGCCAGCAGCCAGGTCGGGGGGCCCTCACCCCTCCACTTT.

This chain links TRBV5-4 with TRBJ1-4; TRBD1 is a possible D gene (5 bases). The CDR3 consists of 17 residues. Trimming cost V 4 bases and J 0 bases, with 16 bases left between them. Per germline, CDR1 SGHNT and CDR2 YYREEE (reference sequence). Written as DNA, the CDR3 is TGTGCCAGCAGCCCGGCAGGACACCGAGCAACTAATGAAAAACTGTTTTTT. Protein product: CASSPAGHRATNEKLFF.

The J gene is TRBJ2-1, the V gene TRBV5-1, with TRBD2 as a possible D gene (5 bases). V was trimmed by 3 bases and J by 0 bases, leaving 10 bases between them. This CDR3 comprises 15 residues. Germline assignment: CDR1 SGHRS and CDR2 YFSETQ. The CDR3 DNA follows: TGCGCCAGCAGCTCCCAGACTACCTCCTACAATGAGCAGTTCTTC. Translated, it gives CASSSQTTSYNEQFF.

The V and J genes are TRBV7-9 and TRBJ1-6, with D possibly matching TRBD1 (5 bases). V was cut by 6 bases and J by 8 bases, with 11 bases left in between. This CDR3 has 13 amino acids. The germline CDR1 and CDR2 sequences are SEHNR and FQNEAQ (reference sequence). The CDR3 is CASRGSGHSPLHF. The CDR3 nucleotides are TGTGCCAGCAGGGGCTCGGGGCATTCACCCCTCCACTTT.

The chain links TRBV11-2 to TRBJ2-4, with D perhaps being TRBD1 or TRBD2 (5 bases each). The CDR3 covers 15 residues. In germline, CDR1 is SGHAT, CDR2 FQNNGV. Trimming took off 7 bases at V and 2 bases at J, with 15 bases between the two ends. CDR3 residues: CASTRGGGPKNIQYF. The CDR3 nucleotides read TGTGCCAGCACCCGGGGTGGGGGACCCAAAAACATTCAGTACTTC.

V is TRBV28 and J is TRBJ2-1; D is perhaps TRBD2 (5 bases). This CDR3 has 13 amino acids. Germline V lookup: CDR1 MDHEN, CDR2 SYDVKM. The germline V and J ends were trimmed by 6 bases and 9 bases, with 15 bases remaining between them. The CDR3, as DNA: TGTGCCAGCAGCCTCTTGGGAGACGGTGAGCAGTTCTTC. As protein: CASSLLGDGEQFF.